The 15 T cell receptor beta chains in this list originate from one sample, sequenced in a study of T cells in Graves' hyperthyroidism and ophthalmopathy (dated by TCRdb to about 2019). The library was generated by multiplex PCR. The instrument was an Illumina HiSeq 2000. The TCR beta CDR3 regions were amplified from RNA transcripts. The TCR CDR3 was subjected to a first round of RT-PCR using the HTBI primer set and the Qiagen OneStep RT-PCR kit. Using fastp trimming at Q25 and MiXCR clonotype assembly, TCRdb reanalyzed the public sequencing data and kept in-frame beta chains. When rows share a CDR3 protein, they turn into one entry using the most common DNA and genes. The sample table shows a few hundred thousand distinct CDR3 sequences, and about 20% are seen once. The ten largest clones add up to approximately 49% of the sample. The sample consisted of blood. The receptors derive from a woman aged 70 to 79 with Graves' ophthalmopathy.

This clonotype was observed a handful of times. The chain combines TRBV11-2 with TRBJ1-3; tentatively, D is TRBD1 (5 bases). This CDR3 has 14 amino acids. Looked up from germline, CDR1 is SGHAT and CDR2 is FQNNGV. V was cut by 5 bases and J by 4 bases, with 12 bases left in between. The CDR3 DNA sequence: TGTGCCAGCAGCACTGACAGAGTAGGAAACACCATATATTTT. It encodes CASSTDRVGNTIYF. The full variable domain, with the rest looked up from reference TRBV11-2 and TRBJ1-3, is EAGVAQSPRYKIIEKRQSVAFWCNPISGHATLYWYQQILGQGPKLLIQFQNNGVVDDSQLPKDRFSAERLKGVDSTLKIQPAKLEDSAVYLCASSTDRVGNTIYFGEGSWLTVV.

This clonotype was detected a few times. The rearrangement joins TRBV13 to TRBJ2-3; D gene uncertain. This CDR3 is built from 16 residues. Trimming took 1 base from V and 0 from J, leaving 11 bases between them. Germline V CDR1 and CDR2: PRHDT, FYEKMQ (reference sequence). The CDR3 region has the DNA TGTGCCAGCAGCTTAGTACGGATAAAAAGCACAGATACGCAGTATTTT. This translates into CASSLVRIKSTDTQYF. Based on the CDR3 plus reference TRBV13 and TRBJ2-3, the full variable domain is AAGVIQSPRHLIKEKRETATLKCYPIPRHDTVYWYQQGPGQDPQFLISFYEKMQSDKGSIPDRFSAQQFSDYHSELNMSSLELGDSALYFCASSLVRIKSTDTQYFGPGTRLTVL.

This clonotype has ten or more counts. The rearrangement links TRBV7-2 to TRBJ2-2; 8 bases are shared with TRBD2. Germline values: CDR1 SGHTA, CDR2 FQGNSA. The CDR3 contains 16 residues. V lost 6 bases, J lost 8 bases, and 14 bases stayed unmatched. The CDR3 bases are TGTGCCAGCAGGCCCCTAGCGGGCACACGGTGGGGGGAGCTGTTTTTT. Amino acid sequence: CASRPLAGTRWGELFF.

The genes are TRBV4-2 and TRBJ2-2, with 9 bases identical to TRBD2. Germline-derived CDR1 and CDR2 are LGHNA and YNFKEQ. CDR3 length: 16 amino acids. J was trimmed by 4 bases and V by 4 bases; bases with no gene match: 7. The CDR3 here is CASSPTTSGTTGELFF. In nucleotides, the CDR3 is TGTGCCAGCAGCCCGACGACTAGCGGAACCACCGGGGAGCTGTTTTTT.

The chain links TRBV10-3 to TRBJ2-3; 9 nucleotides match TRBD1. J gave up 3 bases and V 7 bases, and 2 bases lay outside the gene matches. Germline values: CDR1 ENHRY, CDR2 SYGVKD. The CDR3 sequence is 13 residues long. The CDR3 region is CAINGQGTDTQYF. The CDR3 DNA is TGTGCCATCAATGGACAGGGGACAGATACGCAGTATTTT.

DNA of the CDR3: TGTGCCAGCAACCCGACCTCCGACGGTTGGAGTTTCACCGGGGAGCTGTTTTTT. The encoded protein is CASNPTSDGWSFTGELFF. V is TRBV7-9 and J is TRBJ2-2; D gene unclear. CDR1 is SEHNR, CDR2 FQNEAQ, per germline (reference sequence). The CDR3 totals 18 residues. V was cut by 7 bases and J by 4 bases, with 25 bases left in between.

A word on this clonotype: A much larger clone differs from this one at a single base, so this may be a read error. The chain recombines TRBV7-2 with TRBJ2-5; 8 bases line up with TRBD1. The CDR3 has 16 amino acids. In germline, CDR1 is SGHTA, CDR2 FQGNSA. With V trimmed by 4 bases and J by 4 bases, 11 bases remained unmatched. For the CDR3, the DNA is TGTGCCAGCAGCTCGGTGGTGACAGGGGTGGGAGAGACCCAGTACTTC. Translated: CASSSVVTGVGETQYF. The whole variable domain, remainder taken from reference TRBV7-2 and TRBJ2-5, is GAGVSQSPSNKVTEKGKDVELRCDPISGHTALYWYRQSLGQGLEFLIYFQGNSAPDKSGLPSDRFSAERTGGSVSTLTIQRTQQEDSAVYLCASSSVVTGVGETQYFGPGTRLLVL.

This clonotype was seen a handful of times. This chain links TRBV6-6 with TRBJ2-7; D is unclear. The V and J ends lost 2 bases and 1 base respectively, with 6 bases between them. The length of the CDR3 is 13 residues. Germline assignment: CDR1 MNHNY and CDR2 SVGAGI (reference sequence). The CDR3 region is CASSYLKSYEQYF. The CDR3 DNA follows: TGTGCCAGCAGTTACCTCAAATCCTACGAGCAGTACTTC.

This clonotype was picked up a small number of times. This rearrangement joins TRBV15 to TRBJ1-2; no reliable D call. V lost 0 bases, J lost 7 bases, and 9 bases lay in between. This CDR3 comprises 13 residues. Per germline, CDR1 LNHNV and CDR2 YYDKDF (reference sequence). CDR3 amino acids: CATSREAGSGYTF. The CDR3 DNA reads TGTGCCACCAGCAGAGAGGCTGGGAGTGGCTACACCTTC.

This clonotype occurred many times. The genes are TRBV11-1 and TRBJ2-1; 14 bases agree with TRBD2. The germline gives CDR1 SGHAT, CDR2 FQDESV (reference sequence). The J segment lost 9 bases and the V segment lost 5 bases, leaving 6 bases of the junction unmatched. The CDR3 is 15 residues long. CDR3 in DNA: TGTGCCAGCAGCCCCGGGACTAGCGGGAGTGGTGAGCAGTTCTTC. Its translation: CASSPGTSGSGEQFF.

This clonotype was counted at least ten times. The DNA of the CDR3 is TGTGCCAGCAGCCGCGGGGCAGGGGTAGCAAATGAGCAGTTCTTC. It yields the protein CASSRGAGVANEQFF. The chain employs TRBV12-3 or TRBV12-4 and TRBJ2-1, with D perhaps assigned TRBD1 or TRBD2 (6 bases each). Deletions cut 6 bases from V and 7 bases from J, with 19 bases between. This CDR3 comprises 15 residues.

This clonotype was counted between two and nine times. V usage is TRBV19 and J usage is TRBJ1-5; 7 nucleotides align to TRBD1. Germline V gene sequence: CDR1 LNHDA, CDR2 SQIVND (reference sequence). V trimming: 7 bases; J trimming: 3 bases; junction bases outside the gene matches: 9. The CDR3 length is 15 residues. CDR3 loop: CASTGGTVFNQPQHF. In DNA form, the CDR3 reads TGTGCCAGTACCGGCGGGACAGTATTCAATCAGCCCCAGCATTTT.

This clonotype was detected a few times. The chain links TRBV11-3 to TRBJ2-5; TRBD1 aligns across 10 bases. With 6 bases clipped from V and 5 bases from J, the junction kept 12 bases outside the gene matches. The CDR3 consists of 16 residues. Germline values: CDR1 SGHNT, CDR2 YENEEA. CDR3 residues: CASSLLGTGAWETQYF. The DNA for the CDR3 is TGTGCCAGCAGTCTACTAGGGACAGGGGCTTGGGAGACCCAGTACTTC.

This clonotype was seen many times. The CDR3 nucleotides read TGTGCCAGCAGCTCACGACAGGGACGGCAGCCCCAGCATTTT. Its protein product is CASSSRQGRQPQHF. This chain connects TRBV7-2 to TRBJ1-5; 7 nucleotides agree with TRBD1. The CDR3 totals 14 residues. Germline-derived CDR1 and CDR2 are SGHTA and FQGNSA. The ends lost 4 bases at V and 7 bases at J; junction bases unmatched: 7.

On this clonotype: The conserved phenylalanine or tryptophan normally closing the CDR3 is absent here, so this likely arose from a read error. The chain joins TRBV6-1 to TRBJ1-2; unclear D gene. The CDR3 is 12 amino acids. The germline V gene has CDR1 MNHNS and CDR2 SASEGT. Trimming cost V 8 bases and J 0 bases, with 7 bases left between them. The CDR3 coding sequence is TGTGCCAGCCACGGGGCTAACTATGGCTACACCCTC. Translated, it gives CASHGANYGYTL.